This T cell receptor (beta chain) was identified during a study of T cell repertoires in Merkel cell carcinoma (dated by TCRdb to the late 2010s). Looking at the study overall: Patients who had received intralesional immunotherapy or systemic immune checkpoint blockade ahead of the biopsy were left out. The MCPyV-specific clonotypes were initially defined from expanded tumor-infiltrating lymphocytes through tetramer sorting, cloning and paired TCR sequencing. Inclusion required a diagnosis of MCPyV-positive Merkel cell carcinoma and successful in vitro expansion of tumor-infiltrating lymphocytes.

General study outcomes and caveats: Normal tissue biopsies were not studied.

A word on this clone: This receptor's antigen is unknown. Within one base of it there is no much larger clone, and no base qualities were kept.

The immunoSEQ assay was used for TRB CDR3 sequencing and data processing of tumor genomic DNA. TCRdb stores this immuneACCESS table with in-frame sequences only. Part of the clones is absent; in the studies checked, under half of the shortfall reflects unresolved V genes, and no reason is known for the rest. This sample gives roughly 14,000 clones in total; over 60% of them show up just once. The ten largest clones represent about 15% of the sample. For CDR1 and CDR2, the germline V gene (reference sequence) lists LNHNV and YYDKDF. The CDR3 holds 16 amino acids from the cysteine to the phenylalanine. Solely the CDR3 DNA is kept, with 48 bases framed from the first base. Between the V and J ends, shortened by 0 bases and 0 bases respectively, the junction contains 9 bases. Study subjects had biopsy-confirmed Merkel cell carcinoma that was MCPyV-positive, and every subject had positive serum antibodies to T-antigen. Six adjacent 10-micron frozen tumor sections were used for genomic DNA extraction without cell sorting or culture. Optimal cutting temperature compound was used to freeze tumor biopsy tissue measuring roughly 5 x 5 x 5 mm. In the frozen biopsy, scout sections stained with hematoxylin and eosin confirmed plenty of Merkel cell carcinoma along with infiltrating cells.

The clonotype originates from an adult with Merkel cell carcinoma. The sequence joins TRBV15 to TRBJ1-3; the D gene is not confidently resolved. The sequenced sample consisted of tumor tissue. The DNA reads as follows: TGTGCCACCAGCAGAGATCCTACGCTCTCTGGAAACACCATATATTTT. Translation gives CATSRDPTLSGNTIYF. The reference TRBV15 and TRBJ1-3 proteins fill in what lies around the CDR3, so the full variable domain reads DAMVIQNPRYQVTQFGKPVTLSCSQTLNHNVMYWYQQKSSQAPKLLFHYYDKDFNNEADTPDNFQSRRPNTSFCFLDIRSPGLGDTAMYLCATSRDPTLSGNTIYFGEGSWLTVV.